This T cell receptor (beta chain) was captured in a study of T cells in Graves' hyperthyroidism and ophthalmopathy (dated by TCRdb to about 2019). Study-wide context: To identify distinguishing TCR V-J signatures, a discovery cohort of about 100 patients was used, comprising under 45 with Graves' ophthalmopathy and around 60 with stable Graves' hyperthyroidism. Once sampling was done, hyperthyroidism patients were given methimazole at a starting dose of 30 mg daily, whereas ophthalmopathy patients were given high-dose intravenous methylprednisolone. Prospective prediction of ophthalmopathy was tested in an independent validation cohort of 18 hyperthyroidism patients and 15 to 17 patients who later progressed to ophthalmopathy. Thyroid tissue and blood T-cell repertoires from six Graves' hyperthyroidism patients were also compared in the study. The approximately 100 discovery patients were randomly divided into training and test sets at a 7:3 ratio. The paper reports TCR Vbeta CDR3 sequencing of over 130 peripheral blood samples: around 45 ophthalmopathy, some 80 hyperthyroidism and 17 progressor patients.

The TCR beta CDR3 regions were amplified from RNA transcripts. A first-round RT-PCR of the TCR CDR3 used the HTBI primer set with the Qiagen OneStep RT-PCR kit. Libraries were constructed in a second round of multiplex PCR, after which size selection and purification were carried out. Libraries were sequenced paired-end with 100 bp reads on an Illumina HiSeq2000. From the authors' description of their analysis: SOAPnuke was used to process the raw data, with reads discarded if the reads contained adapters or uncalled bases, had a mean Phred below 15, or lacked an exact constant-primer or identifier match. COPE v1.2.5 was used to merge the high-quality paired reads, and each unique nucleotide sequence was defined as a clonotype. MiTCR v1.1 was used to align clonotypes to the IMGT TRBV, TRBD and TRBJ reference segments. Only V-J combinations with frequency above 0.0001, covering 99% to 99.2% of repertoires, were analysed. The TCS score was defined as the ratio of F50 (clonal expansion) to E x V (chaos), calculated using BLOSUM62-based TCRdist between CDR3 peptides within each V-J. Welch's t-statistics and random forest reduced around 510 V-J features to some 14, which were used in a naive Bayes classifier (R e1071). The similarity between thyroid and blood repertoires was quantified using the Morisita-Horn index. Using fastp at Q25 and MiXCR, TCRdb reprocessed the public reads and kept productive beta chains. A single entry per CDR3 protein holds the most common genes and DNA from its merged rows. The V and J calls here are based on TCRdb, not the publication. The sample records around 580,000 distinct CDR3 sequences, roughly 50% of which are singletons. Around 8% of the sample goes to the ten largest clones.

Remarks on this clonotype: Its antigen remains unidentified. Within one base of it there is no much larger clone, and no base qualities were kept.

A patient counted as having stable Graves' hyperthyroidism if no progression to ophthalmopathy occurred over 18 months of follow-up. Hyperthyroidism patients were newly diagnosed, had a disease duration of under 2 months, and were aged 18 to 65 years. Any patient with an uncontrolled infection, another autoimmune disease, pregnancy or lactation was excluded. Diagnoses relied on clinical symptoms, serum thyroxine and TRAb, thyroid ultrasound and orbital computed tomography. Total RNA was extracted with Trizol reagent, and quality was checked on an Agilent 2100 Bioanalyzer. Points the paper makes about the study in general: A 13 V-J signature model separated ophthalmopathy from stable hyperthyroidism, with 87.88% sensitivity and 81% to 83% specificity in cross-validation and 80%/75% in testing. In validation, the model predicted progression to ophthalmopathy a median of approximately 6.6 months before onset, with about 64% sensitivity and 72.22% specificity. No statistical method was used to set the sample size in advance, and investigators knew the group allocation. Blood samples also contained most of the expanded thyroid clonotypes (frequency above 0.001), which suggests that blood repertoires may reflect thyroid immune responses.

Here V drops 11 bases and J drops 3 bases, and the junction holds 14 bases not matched to any gene. The CDR3 contains 15 residues, cysteine and phenylalanine counted. This entry keeps only the CDR3 DNA: 45 bases, framed from base 1. Input material: peripheral blood or thyroid tissue (not recorded which). The source of this sequence is a woman between 18 and 29 years old with Graves' hyperthyroidism. The rearrangement joined TRBV12-3 or TRBV12-4 to TRBJ2-7, with 9 middle bases fitting TRBD1. CDR3 sequence: CAQPVRGTGNYEQYF. The DNA sequence follows: TGTGCCCAACCAGTAAGAGGGACAGGGAACTACGAGCAGTACTTC.